This section outlines one TCR beta chain sequence together with its context. There is no known antigen for this receptor. Nothing much larger sits one base from this clone, and base qualities are not available. The germline V gene (reference sequence) yields SGHKS for CDR1 and YYEKEE for CDR2. Its CDR3 holds 13 amino acids, cysteine through phenylalanine. The DNA shown is the 39-base CDR3, in frame from base 1. The V end loses 0 bases and the J end loses 9 bases, and a stretch of 12 bases separates them. The sample comes from a study of shared clonotypes between healthy human individuals (dated by TCRdb to 2020 to 2022). In the study overall: The cohort included three men and a couple of women between 18 and 49 years of age. Per donor, three plates each were used for CD4 naive and CD4 memory, two for CD8 naive, and one for CD8 memory. To increase sequencing depth and limit assay-specific biases, TCR repertoire library preparation and sequencing were carried out by different laboratories using diverse techniques. The study deeply sequenced blood TCR repertoires of five healthy adults to estimate repertoire size and the extent of clonotype sharing between individuals. Per donor, leukapheresis produced somewhere between about 0.94 and 10 billion PBMCs.

The donors were healthy, HIV-negative adults with no recently reported acute infections or vaccinations. All donors were Caucasian adults living in Nashville, Tennessee, USA. CD4+ T cells were enriched by magnetic negative selection; naive cells were then positively selected on CD45RA, and the negative fraction formed the memory subset. Blood was collected by leukapheresis, and PBMCs were isolated by Ficoll-Histopaque density gradient centrifugation and then cryopreserved in liquid nitrogen vapor phase. Analytical flow cytometry was used to check the purity and quantity of each magnetically sorted T cell population. Each sorted fraction had its genomic DNA isolated and then quantified by UV absorbance on a Nanodrop 2000c. Paper-wide results and their limitations: Larger estimated clonotype richness was generally found for naive subsets than for memory subsets. Compared with non-shared clonotypes, clonotypes shared by all four sorted-subset donors had higher generation probabilities. Approximately 4.8% of naive CD4, 3.5% of naive CD8, approximately 2% of memory CD4, and around 0.4% of memory CD8 clonotypes were shared across a few donors. The genetic and exposure-history diversity represented was limited by the small number of donors. Based on pairwise subsampling, the degree of clonotype sharing among donors was expected to be affected by sequencing depth. Sampling was limited to blood, and TCR repertoires in tissue likely differ from TCR repertoires in blood. Incomplete sequencing was indicated by rarefaction of sorted-subset datasets, despite the large sequencing depth.

Using the deep immunoSEQ assay, TCR CDR3 regions were amplified from genomic DNA by multiplex PCR. Extracted genomic DNA from each cell subset was distributed evenly across all wells of several immunoSEQ 96-well plates, and each plate was treated as a replicate. For sorted subsets, about 200 ng genomic DNA, equal to tens of thousands of T cell genomes, was loaded into each replicate PCR. The purified libraries were quantified using a Qubit 3.0 fluorometer, sized with a Bioanalyzer 2100, and then quantified again using the KAPA Library Quantification kit. Every immunoSEQ 96-well plate was sequenced on a dedicated single-read 150-cycle Illumina NextSeq 550 flow cell. The authors processed their data as follows. Because the immunoSEQ output held only junctional sequences and lacked quality scores, the filtering could not match the filtering applied to full-length reads. Sequences were annotated with PyIR, a Python wrapper for IgBLAST v1.9, and V/J genes and CDR3 were assigned using IMGT germline references. Reads were removed for weak V/J assignments (E-value above 1e-6), missing CDR3, stop codons, out-of-frame junctions, or ambiguous translated residues. V3J clonotypes were defined as sequences sharing the same inferred V gene, J gene, and CDR3 amino acid sequence. Percentage overlap between repertoires was calculated by dividing the number of shared unique clonotypes by the size of the smaller repertoire. Repertoire richness was assessed with RTK rarefaction, the Chao1 estimator, and Recon v2.1 estimates of unobserved clonotypes. Generation probabilities were computed with OLGA for all TCRbeta clonotypes obtained by the gDNA method from four donors. Held by TCRdb, this immuneACCESS table contains in-frame sequences only and omits some clones. Under half of the omission traces to an unresolved V gene where checked; the cause of the rest is unknown. V and J calls and clone size are as listed in that table; D and trimming were resolved from the DNA. This sample holds approximately 1.1 million clones; 75% to 80% were observed only once. 0.5% to 0.6% of the sample is in the top ten clones.

Sequencing was performed on memory CD4+ T cells from PBMCs. The sample's cell subset or site label, in plain terms: CD45RA-negative fraction. In this chain, TRBV5-5 is recombined with TRBJ2-5; the D gene is not confidently resolved. This clonotype originated in a man aged 18 to 35 in good health. Some clones in this sample may be carry-over from other donors' samples. For the CDR3, the sequence is CASSLELIRAQYF. The DNA reads TGTGCCAGCAGCTTGGAACTTATCCGGGCCCAGTACTTC. Outside the CDR3, residues come from the reference TRBV5-5 and TRBJ2-5 proteins, so the full variable domain is: DAGVTQSPTHLIKTRGQQVTLRCSPISGHKSVSWYQQVLGQGPQFIFQYYEKEERGRGNFPDRFSARQFPNYSSELNVNALLLGDSALYLCASSLELIRAQYFGPGTRLLVL.